This T cell receptor beta chain was identified during a study of OX40 agonist ivuxolimab in advanced cancers. Exclusion applied to patients with autoimmune disease history or systemic immunosuppression. The CDR3 has 15 residues. Trimming removed 4 bases from V and 5 bases from J, with 16 bases in between. The germline CDR1 and CDR2 sequences are SGHNT and YYREEE (reference sequence). This clone was seen once. Data came from immunoSEQ multiplex PCR; TCRdb stores just in-frame clones and leaves some out. Of about 52,000 clones listed, roughly 88% were seen once; the top ten hold around 11%. The sequencing here drew on CD4+ or CD8+ T cells sorted from blood, taken in a trial of the OX40 agonist ivuxolimab. This clonotype originated in an adult with an advanced solid tumor such as melanoma, head and neck, liver or kidney cancer. The chain recombines TRBV5-4 with TRBJ2-1, with D possibly TRBD1 on 6 matching bases. DNA for the CDR3: TGTGCCAGCAGCCCCGATGTGGGGGACAACAATGAGCAGTTCTTC. Translating gives CASSPDVGDNNEQFF. The whole variable domain, remainder taken from reference TRBV5-4 and TRBJ2-1, is ETGVTQSPTHLIKTRGQQVTLRCSSQSGHNTVSWYQQALGQGPQFIFQYYREEENGRGNFPPRFSGLQFPNYSSELNVNALELDDSALYLCASSPDVGDNNEQFFGPGTRLTVL.